This T cell receptor beta chain was retrieved from a study of OX40 agonist ivuxolimab in advanced cancers. Study-level background: Patients received intravenous ivuxolimab every 2 weeks at 0.01 to 10 mg/kg.

V was pared by 3 bases and J by 3 bases, with 13 bases of the junction left unmatched. CDR1 is SGHKS and CDR2 is YYEKEE in the germline V gene (reference sequence). The CDR3 loop spans 17 amino acids. The repertoire was sequenced with immunoSEQ multiplex PCR; TCRdb's copy has only in-frame clones and lacks some. The profile shows more than 60,000 clones, 84% of them singletons. The sample here was CD4+ or CD8+ T cells sorted from blood, taken in a trial of the OX40 agonist ivuxolimab. The TCR sequence derives from an adult with an advanced solid tumor such as melanoma, head and neck, liver or kidney cancer. V and J are TRBV5-5 and TRBJ2-3; TRBD2 aligns across 7 bases. Here the CDR3 reads CASSSEGRERGTDTQYF. CDR3 sequence (DNA): TGTGCCAGCAGCTCGGAGGGGCGGGAGAGAGGAACAGATACGCAGTATTTT.